This entry lists 19 T cell receptor beta chains sequenced from one sample in a study of CD8+ T cells in alopecia areata. Extracted from the samples, RNA was reverse transcribed into cDNA to serve as the sequencing template. The repertoire was sequenced with immunoSEQ multiplex PCR; TCRdb's copy has only in-frame clones and lacks some. The data show roughly 75,000 clones, with roughly 60% seen just once and roughly 18% held by the top ten. The sequencing used CD8+ T cells sorted from blood, collected at week 0. Receptors were obtained from a human donor with alopecia areata.

The chain recombines TRBV6-5 with TRBJ2-4; D uncertain. Per germline, CDR1 MNHEY and CDR2 SVGAGI. Trimming stripped 4 bases from V and 8 bases from J, with 15 bases between. The CDR3 extends over 14 amino acids. CDR3 sequence reads: CASSSRGGDDIQYF. The DNA for the CDR3 is TGTGCCAGCAGTTCCCGCGGTGGAGACGACATTCAGTACTTC.

This sequence joins TRBV5-1 and TRBJ1-1; 7 bases agree with TRBD1. Losses at the gene ends were 0 bases for V and 2 bases for J; bases not matched to a gene: 7. Germline assignment: CDR1 SGHRS and CDR2 YFSETQ. The CDR3 extends over 16 amino acids. In DNA, the CDR3 is TGCGCCAGCAGCTTGGTCAGGGGGGAGCTCAACACTGAAGCTTTCTTT. Its protein product is CASSLVRGELNTEAFF.

The chain combines TRBV27 with TRBJ2-2, with D perhaps matching TRBD1 or TRBD2 (5 bases each). This CDR3 is built from 13 residues. V lost 1 base and J 6 bases, leaving 6 bases between the germline ends. Germline V lookup: CDR1 MNHEY, CDR2 SMNVEV (reference sequence). The DNA of the CDR3 is TGTGCCAGCAGTTTATTGGGGGCCGGGGAGCTGTTTTTT. This gives the protein CASSLLGAGELFF.

This clone showed up just a few times. The rearrangement joins TRBV5-6 to TRBJ2-7, with D perhaps TRBD2 (6 bases). The CDR3 extends over 15 amino acids. The germline V gene encodes CDR1 SGHDT and CDR2 YYEEEE. Deletions cut 1 base from V and 2 bases from J, with 13 bases between. The CDR3, as DNA: TGTGCCAGCAGCTTGCAACTCGCGGGGCCCTACGAGCAGTACTTC. It yields the protein CASSLQLAGPYEQYF.

The chain employs TRBV5-1 and TRBJ2-1; 8 bases match TRBD2. There are 17 residues in the CDR3. CDR1 and CDR2 (germline): SGHRS, YFSETQ. After removal of 0 bases from V and 4 bases from J, the junction contained 9 bases not matched to a gene. CDR3 in DNA: TGCGCCAGCAGCTTGGCGTTAGCGGGGAGCTTGTACAATGAGCAGTTCTTC. Amino acids: CASSLALAGSLYNEQFF.

The V and J genes are TRBV19 and TRBJ2-3; 9 nucleotides agree with TRBD1. The CDR3 sequence is 18 residues long. Germline V gene sequence: CDR1 LNHDA, CDR2 SQIVND (reference sequence). The junction had 19 bases not matched to a gene; V was cut back by 6 bases and J by 6 bases. The CDR3 region has the DNA TGTGCCAGTAGGGGAGTTCTGAGTGGGGACAGGGTGAGGGATACGCAGTATTTT. Amino acid sequence: CASRGVLSGDRVRDTQYF.

This chain uses TRBV4-1 with TRBJ2-7, with TRBD1 as a possible D gene (5 bases). This CDR3 has 13 residues. Trimming removed 3 bases from V and 2 bases from J, with 8 bases in between. Germline V gives CDR1 MGHRA, CDR2 YSYEKL. CDR3 sequence reads: CASSQETAYEQYF. The CDR3 coding sequence is TGCGCCAGCAGCCAGGAGACAGCCTACGAGCAGTACTTC.

In nucleotides, the CDR3 is TGTGCCAGCAGCTTACTTCAGGAAGCTTTCTTT. This translates into CASSLLQEAFF. The rearrangement links TRBV11-2 to TRBJ1-1; D gene ambiguous. Germline loops: CDR1 SGHAT, CDR2 FQNNGV. The CDR3 is 11 amino acids. V was cut by 2 bases and J by 8 bases, with 6 bases left in between.

Turning to this clone: The same CDR3 can be traced to other DNA sequences in this sample. The V and J genes are TRBV29-1 and TRBJ2-7, with 12 bases aligning to TRBD2. Trimming cost V 3 bases and J 4 bases; bases outside gene matches: 4. Germline assignment: CDR1 SQVTM and CDR2 ANQGSEA. The CDR3 has 14 residues. The CDR3 is CSVEVTSGGYEQYF. The DNA of the CDR3 is TGCAGCGTTGAGGTGACTAGCGGGGGATACGAGCAGTACTTC.

This clone was seen only once. The rearrangement links TRBV7-2 to TRBJ1-6; D remains ambiguous. Trimming removed 0 bases at V and 10 bases at J, with 7 bases between. The CDR3 covers 13 residues. Germline V CDR1 and CDR2: SGHTA, FQGNSA. The chain's CDR3 is CASSLARGSPLHF. The CDR3 DNA reads as TGTGCCAGCAGCTTAGCGCGCGGATCACCCCTCCACTTT.

The genes are TRBV29-1 and TRBJ1-1, with 9 bases lining up with TRBD1. CDR3 size: 14 residues. Germline CDR1 reads SQVTM; CDR2 reads ANQGSEA. Trimming at V came to 1 base and at J to 10 bases, leaving 10 bases not matched to a gene. This chain's CDR3 is CSVEGTGDAGAAFF. The CDR3, as DNA: TGCAGCGTTGAAGGGACAGGGGATGCCGGGGCAGCTTTCTTT.

This clone was picked up a small number of times. The CDR3 loop is CASSHLAGAYGYTF. CDR3 nucleotide sequence: TGCGCCAGCAGTCACCTTGCCGGGGCCTATGGCTACACCTTC. The gene calls are TRBV23-1 and TRBJ1-2, with D tentatively TRBD1 (5 bases). TRBV23-1 is designated an ORF whose function remains uncertain. Trimming left V 3 bases short and J 4 bases short, with 12 bases between. CDR3 length: 14 amino acids.

The J gene is TRBJ1-2, the V gene TRBV20-1; no definite D call. The CDR3 length is 9 residues. Germline loops: CDR1 DFQATT, CDR2 SNEGSKA (reference sequence). The CDR3 sequence is CSASVGYTF. As DNA, the CDR3 is TGCAGCGCATCCGTTGGCTACACCTTC.

Only one count was recorded for this clone. The chain carries TRBV5-6 and TRBJ1-5; TRBD1 aligns across 8 bases. The CDR3 has 14 amino acids. Trimming cost V 3 bases and J 4 bases; bases outside gene matches: 3. CDR1 SGHDT and CDR2 YYEEEE come from the germline V gene. CDR3 residues: CASSYGDRNQPQHF. CDR3 nucleotides: TGTGCCAGCAGCTACGGGGACAGGAATCAGCCCCAGCATTTT. The complete variable domain, with remaining parts taken from reference TRBV5-6 and TRBJ1-5, reads DAGVTQSPTHLIKTRGQQVTLRCSPKSGHDTVSWYQQALGQGPQFIFQYYEEEERQRGNFPDRFSGHQFPNYSSELNVNALLLGDSALYLCASSYGDRNQPQHFGDGTRLSIL.

CDR3 loop: CASSWGQGDYGYTF. The CDR3, as DNA: TGTGCCAGCAGCTGGGGACAGGGGGACTATGGCTACACCTTC. V usage is TRBV9 and J usage is TRBJ1-2, with 11 bases that match TRBD1. V was clipped by 4 bases and J by 3 bases; unmatched bases: 2. The CDR3 consists of 14 residues. CDR1 is SGDLS, CDR2 YYNGEE, per germline.

CDR3 sequence (DNA): TGTGCCAGCAGCACAAACGGACAGGGTAGGGACCCGGCGGACACTGAAGCTTTCTTT. Protein sequence: CASSTNGQGRDPADTEAFF. The chain recombines TRBV7-9 with TRBJ1-1, with TRBD1 matching over 8 bases. V gave up 5 bases and J gave up 3 bases; unmatched junction bases: 20. This CDR3 has 19 amino acids. Germline CDR1 is SEHNR and CDR2 is FQNEAQ (reference sequence).

A few counts support this clone. This rearrangement joins TRBV7-9 to TRBJ2-5, with D perhaps TRBD1 (6 bases). CDR1 and CDR2 from the germline V gene are SEHNR and FQNEAQ (reference sequence). Trimming removed 4 bases at V and 1 base at J, with 13 bases between. This CDR3 has 15 residues. The CDR3 nucleotides read TGTGCCAGCAGCTCCCGGGACACAATCCAAGAGACCCAGTACTTC. Translating gives CASSSRDTIQETQYF.

The chain recombines TRBV7-9 with TRBJ2-5, with 8 bases identical to TRBD1. The germline V gene encodes CDR1 SEHNR and CDR2 FQNEAQ (reference sequence). V shed 5 bases and J 5 bases; nucleotides not matched to a gene: 16. This CDR3 region has 17 residues. CDR3 coding DNA: TGTGCCAGCAGCCCGGTCCCGGGACAGGAGACCAGGGAGACCCAGTACTTC. Translated: CASSPVPGQETRETQYF.

The chain joins TRBV6-5 to TRBJ2-5; TRBD2 is a possible D gene (6 bases). The end of the DNA fits TRBJ2-7 better, so the J call may be wrong. The CDR3 is made up of 16 amino acids. Germline CDR1 MNHEY, CDR2 SVGAGI. CDR3 bases: TGTGCCAGCAGTTACGGTTTGGAGGGCCCCTCCTACGAGCAGTACTTC. This gives the protein CASSYGLEGPSYEQYF.